This T cell receptor (beta chain) was profiled in a study of T-cell reconstitution after alpha-beta-depleted transplantation in children. Study-level findings and limits: After transplant, at about two months, alpha-beta T cells were reportedly derived from several hundred expanded graft clones. Day-60 TCRbeta diversity that was high in some patients was derived from surviving recipient T cells and thymic progenitors. When one year had passed after transplant, most T-cell counts and diversity came from newly produced T cells.

Construction of the TCRbeta library involved unique molecular identifiers. TCRdb used MiXCR to reprocess the PCR reads, holding one entry per CDR3 protein. The sample consists of 190,000 or so distinct CDR3 sequences, 5.5% to 7% of them appearing once. The J segment lost 3 bases and the V segment lost 0 bases, leaving 5 bases of the junction unmatched. The CDR3 length is 15 residues. Germline V CDR1 and CDR2: MNHEY, SMNVEV (reference sequence). This clonotype was picked up a small number of times. Its matching antigen is unknown. This chain joins TRBV27 and TRBJ2-7; 7 bases line up with TRBD1. The sequence derives from a girl under three years old with combined immunodeficiency, due to receive a stem cell transplant. The specimen was PBMCs, collected before TCRalphabeta/CD19-depleted stem cell transplant. CDR3 amino acids: CASSLSAGDSYEQYF. In nucleotides, the CDR3 is TGTGCCAGCAGTTTATCTGCCGGGGACAGCTACGAGCAGTACTTC.